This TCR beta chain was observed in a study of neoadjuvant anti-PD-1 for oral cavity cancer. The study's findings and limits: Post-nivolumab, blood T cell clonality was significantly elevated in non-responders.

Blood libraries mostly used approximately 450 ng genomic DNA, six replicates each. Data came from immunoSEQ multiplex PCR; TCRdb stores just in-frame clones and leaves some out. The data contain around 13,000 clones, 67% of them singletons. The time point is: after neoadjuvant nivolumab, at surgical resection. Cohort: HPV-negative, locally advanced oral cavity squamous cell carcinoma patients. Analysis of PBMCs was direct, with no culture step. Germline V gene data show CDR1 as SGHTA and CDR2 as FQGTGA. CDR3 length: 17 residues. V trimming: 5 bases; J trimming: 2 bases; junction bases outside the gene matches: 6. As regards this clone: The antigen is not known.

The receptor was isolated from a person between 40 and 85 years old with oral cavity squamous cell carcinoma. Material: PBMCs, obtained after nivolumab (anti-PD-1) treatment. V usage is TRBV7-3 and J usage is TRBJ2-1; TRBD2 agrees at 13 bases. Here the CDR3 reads CASSPGLAGSPYNEQFF. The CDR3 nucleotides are TGTGCCAGCAGCCCGGGACTAGCGGGATCTCCCTACAATGAGCAGTTCTTC.